One and the same sample provided the 4 T cell receptor beta chains below, sequenced in a study of glioma-infiltrating T cells. TCR alpha and beta CDR3 regions were amplified from RNA using iRepertoire nested multiplex PCR. TCRdb reprocessed the multiplex PCR reads with MiXCR, giving one entry per CDR3 protein. This table has more than 100,000 distinct CDR3 sequences, 29% appearing once. Specimen: glioma tissue, nonneoplastic brain tissue, or PBMCs (not recorded which). The receptor source for this set is a human donor with low-grade glioma or glioblastoma, undergoing nonglioma brain surgery, or in good health (not recorded which).

This clonotype was seen ten or more times. The genes are TRBV18 and TRBJ1-1; D is possibly TRBD1 (5 bases). The V gene's germline CDR1 is KGHSH and CDR2 LQKENI. V lost 4 bases, J lost 0 bases, and 21 bases lay in between. This CDR3 spans 18 amino acids. In nucleotides, the CDR3 is TGTGCCAGCTCACTTTTCGTATCCGGTGTGACAGTGAACACTGAAGCTTTCTTT. Translating it yields CASSLFVSGVTVNTEAFF.

This clonotype was observed a handful of times. The chain employs TRBV18 and TRBJ2-1; D is ambiguous. Germline values: CDR1 KGHSH, CDR2 LQKENI. The germline V and J ends were trimmed by 4 bases and 6 bases, with 10 bases remaining between them. The CDR3 has 13 amino acids. CDR3 region: CASSLVTINEQFF. As DNA, the CDR3 is TGTGCCAGCTCACTTGTGACGATCAATGAGCAGTTCTTC.

Of note for this clonotype: The junction and the germline gene differ at one end; a read error may be behind it. The rearrangement joins TRBV29-1 to TRBJ2-2; D is ambiguous. Looked up from germline, CDR1 is SQVTM and CDR2 is ANQGSEA. CDR3 length: 14 residues. The CDR3 nucleotides are TGCAGCGTTCAAGACGGTAGGGTAACCGGGGAGCTGTTTTTT. Amino acid sequence: CSVQDGRVTGELFF.

On this clonotype itself: A clone one base away is much larger, so this may be a read error. V usage is TRBV7-6 and J usage is TRBJ2-3; the match to TRBD1 covers 7 bases. CDR1 is SGHVS, CDR2 FNYEAQ, per germline. This CDR3 has 16 residues. The trim removed 5 bases at V and 4 bases at J, leaving 12 bases unmatched. The CDR3 DNA follows: TGTGCCAGCAGCAAACAGGGGTCCATTACGCCAGATACGCAGTATTTT. Protein: CASSKQGSITPDTQYF.